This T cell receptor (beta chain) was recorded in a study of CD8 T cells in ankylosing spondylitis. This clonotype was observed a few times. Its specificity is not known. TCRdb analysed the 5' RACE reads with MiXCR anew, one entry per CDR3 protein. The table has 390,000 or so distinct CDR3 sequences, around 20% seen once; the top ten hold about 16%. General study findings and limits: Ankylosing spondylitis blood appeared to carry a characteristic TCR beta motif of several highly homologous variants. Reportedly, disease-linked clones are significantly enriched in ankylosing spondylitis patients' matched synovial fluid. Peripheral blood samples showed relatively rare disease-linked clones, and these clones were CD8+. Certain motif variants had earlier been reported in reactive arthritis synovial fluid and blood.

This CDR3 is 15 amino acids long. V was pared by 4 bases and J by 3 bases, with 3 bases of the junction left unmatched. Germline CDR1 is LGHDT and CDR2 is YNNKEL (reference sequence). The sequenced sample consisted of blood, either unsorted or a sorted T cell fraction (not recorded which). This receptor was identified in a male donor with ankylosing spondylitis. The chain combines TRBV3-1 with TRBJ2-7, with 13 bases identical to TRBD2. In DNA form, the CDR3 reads TGTGCCAGCAGCCCCTGGACTAGCGGGAGCTACGAGCAGTACTTC. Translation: CASSPWTSGSYEQYF.